Sequencing of this TCR beta chain was carried out in a study of regulatory T cells in long-lasting Graves disease. CDR3 regions were amplified by Arm-PCR using iRepertoire HTBI primers to build TCR beta libraries. TCRdb passed the multiplex PCR reads through MiXCR, listing each CDR3 protein once. This table has fewer than 500,000 distinct CDR3 sequences, about 17% appearing once. This clonotype was detected a few times. Time point specified: newly diagnosed GD, antithyroid drugs for less than 3 months. PBMC RNA served as the TCR library source. These data also featured in a second study, about T cells in Graves' hyperthyroidism and ophthalmopathy.

The input for sequencing was peripheral blood mononuclear cells (PBMCs), taken at new diagnosis, from a patient treated with antithyroid drugs. This sequence originates from a man aged 40-49 years with Graves disease.

CDR3 DNA sequence: TGTGCCAGCACCATAGGACAGGCGGGTCAGGAGACCCAGTACTTC. Translation: CASTIGQAGQETQYF. The chain recombines TRBV25-1 with TRBJ2-5, with 7 bases identical to TRBD1. The junction had 13 bases not matched to a gene; V was cut back by 7 bases and J by 5 bases. CDR3 length: 15 residues. Germline CDR1 MGHDK, CDR2 SYGVNS.